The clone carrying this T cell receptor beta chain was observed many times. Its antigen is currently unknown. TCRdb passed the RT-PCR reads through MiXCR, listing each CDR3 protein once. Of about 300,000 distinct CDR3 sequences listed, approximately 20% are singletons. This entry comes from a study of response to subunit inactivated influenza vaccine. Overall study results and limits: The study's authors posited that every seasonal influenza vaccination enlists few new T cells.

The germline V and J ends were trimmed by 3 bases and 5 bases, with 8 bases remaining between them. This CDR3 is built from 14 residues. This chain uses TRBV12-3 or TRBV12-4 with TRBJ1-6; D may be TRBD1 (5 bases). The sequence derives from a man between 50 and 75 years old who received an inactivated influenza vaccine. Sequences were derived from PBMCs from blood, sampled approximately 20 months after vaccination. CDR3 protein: CASSLGRNNSPLHF. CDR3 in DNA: TGTGCCAGCAGTTTGGGACGGAATAATTCACCCCTCCACTTT.